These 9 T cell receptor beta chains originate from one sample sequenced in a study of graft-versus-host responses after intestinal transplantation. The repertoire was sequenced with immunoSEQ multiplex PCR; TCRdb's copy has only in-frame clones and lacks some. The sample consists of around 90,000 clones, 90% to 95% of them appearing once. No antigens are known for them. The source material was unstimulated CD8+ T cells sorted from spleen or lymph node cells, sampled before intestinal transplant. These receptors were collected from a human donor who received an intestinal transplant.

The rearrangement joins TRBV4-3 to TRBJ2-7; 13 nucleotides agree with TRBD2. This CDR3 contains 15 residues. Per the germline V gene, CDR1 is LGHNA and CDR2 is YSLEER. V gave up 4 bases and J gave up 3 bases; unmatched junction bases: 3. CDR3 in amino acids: CASSPWTSGGYEQYF. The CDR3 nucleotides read TGCGCCAGCAGCCCCTGGACTAGCGGGGGCTACGAGCAGTACTTC.

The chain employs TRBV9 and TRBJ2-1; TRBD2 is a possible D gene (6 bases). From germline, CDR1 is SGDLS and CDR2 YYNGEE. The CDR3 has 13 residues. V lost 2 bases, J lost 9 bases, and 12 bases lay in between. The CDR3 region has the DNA TGTGCCAGCAGCGTCGGGGGACTCGGTGAGCAGTTCTTC. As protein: CASSVGGLGEQFF.

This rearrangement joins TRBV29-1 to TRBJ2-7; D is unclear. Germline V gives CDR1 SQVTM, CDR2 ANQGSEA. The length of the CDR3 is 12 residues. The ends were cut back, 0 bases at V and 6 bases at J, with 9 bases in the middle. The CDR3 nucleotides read TGCAGCGTTGAAGATAACACCTCCGAGCAGTACTTC. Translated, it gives CSVEDNTSEQYF.

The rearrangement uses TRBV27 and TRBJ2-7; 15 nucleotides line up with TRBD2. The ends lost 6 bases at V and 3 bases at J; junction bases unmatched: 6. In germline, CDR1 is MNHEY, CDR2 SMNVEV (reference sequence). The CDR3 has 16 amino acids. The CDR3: CASSPGTSGRFYEQYF. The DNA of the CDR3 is TGTGCCAGCAGCCCCGGGACTAGCGGGAGGTTCTACGAGCAGTACTTC.

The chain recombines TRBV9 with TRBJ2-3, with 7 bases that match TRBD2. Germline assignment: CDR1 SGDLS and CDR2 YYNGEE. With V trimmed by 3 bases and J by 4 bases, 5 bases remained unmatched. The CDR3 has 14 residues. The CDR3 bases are TGTGCCAGCAGCGCAAGCGGGGCCTCAGATACGCAGTATTTT. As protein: CASSASGASDTQYF.

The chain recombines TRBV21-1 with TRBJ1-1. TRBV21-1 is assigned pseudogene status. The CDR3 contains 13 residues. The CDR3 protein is CASSMGGNTEAFF. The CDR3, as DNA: TGTGCCAGCAGCATGGGGGGGAACACTGAAGCTTTCTTT.

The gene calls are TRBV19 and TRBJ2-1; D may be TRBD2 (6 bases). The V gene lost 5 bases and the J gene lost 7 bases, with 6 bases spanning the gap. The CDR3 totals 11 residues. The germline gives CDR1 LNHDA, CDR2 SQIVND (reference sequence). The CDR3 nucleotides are TGTGCCAGTAGTGGGGGGAATGAGCAGTTCTTC. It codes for CASSGGNEQFF.

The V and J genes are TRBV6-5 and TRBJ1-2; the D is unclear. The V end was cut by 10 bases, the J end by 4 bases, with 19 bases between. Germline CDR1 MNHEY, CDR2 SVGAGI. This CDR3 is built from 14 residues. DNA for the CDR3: TGTGCCACCGAGGCCCTCTCCTTTATCTATGGCTACACCTTC. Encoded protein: CATEALSFIYGYTF.

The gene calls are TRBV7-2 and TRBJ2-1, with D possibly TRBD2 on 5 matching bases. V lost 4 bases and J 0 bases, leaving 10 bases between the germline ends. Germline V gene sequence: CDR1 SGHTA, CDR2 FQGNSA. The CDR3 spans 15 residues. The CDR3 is CASSSDSFSYNEQFF. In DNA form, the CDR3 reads TGTGCCAGCAGCTCGGACTCATTCTCCTACAATGAGCAGTTCTTC.